One and the same sample provided the 23 T cell receptor beta chains below, sequenced in a study of PD-L1 blockade in urothelial cancer. Using immunoSEQ multiplex PCR, the repertoire was profiled, and TCRdb retains in-frame clones only, with some absent. The data contain around 22,000 clones, around 85% of them singletons. Sequencing used PBMCs, obtained around atezolizumab (anti-PD-L1) treatment. All receptors derive from a man aged 45-65 years with urothelial cancer.

V is TRBV7-9 and J is TRBJ2-2, with TRBD2 matching 8 bases. The CDR3 length is 16 residues. Germline CDR1 and CDR2: SEHNR and FQNEAQ (reference sequence). J lost 6 bases, V lost 5 bases, and 11 bases had no gene match. The CDR3 region is CASSRRGGRDPGELFF. For the CDR3, the DNA is TGTGCCAGCAGCCGTCGGGGGGGGCGCGATCCCGGGGAGCTGTTTTTT. Full variable domain (missing parts from reference TRBV7-9 and TRBJ2-2): DTGVSQNPRHKITKRGQNVTFRCDPISEHNRLYWYRQTLGQGPEFLTYFQNEAQLEKSRLLSDRFSAERPKGSFSTLEIQRTEQGDSAMYLCASSRRGGRDPGELFFGEGSRLTVL.

The CDR3 nucleotides are TGTGCCAGCAGCGGTAAACCTAGGTTCGTCCTCAAAAACACTGAAGCTTTCTTT. Amino acid sequence: CASSGKPRFVLKNTEAFF. The chain combines TRBV21-1 with TRBJ1-1. TRBV21-1 is a pseudogene segment. This CDR3 spans 18 amino acids.

The genes are TRBV7-9 and TRBJ2-1; weak D call: TRBD2 (6 bases). The CDR3 is 15 amino acids. The V and J ends lost 1 base and 11 bases respectively, with 18 bases between them. CDR1 and CDR2 from the germline V gene are SEHNR and FQNEAQ (reference sequence). The CDR3 coding sequence is TGTGCCAGCAGCTTAGGCGGTAGCGGAGAGGGCCAGCAGTTCTTC. Amino acid sequence: CASSLGGSGEGQQFF. The full variable domain, in which reference TRBV7-9 and TRBJ2-1 provide the parts outside the CDR3, is DTGVSQNPRHKITKRGQNVTFRCDPISEHNRLYWYRQTLGQGPEFLTYFQNEAQLEKSRLLSDRFSAERPKGSFSTLEIQRTEQGDSAMYLCASSLGGSGEGQQFFGPGTRLTVL.

This chain links TRBV7-3 with TRBJ2-1; D possibly corresponds to TRBD2 (6 bases). CDR1 is SGHTA, CDR2 FQGTGA, per germline. The CDR3 contains 16 residues. Trimming took 4 bases from V and 5 from J, leaving 18 bases between them. CDR3 amino acids: CASSSPMRGGNNEQFF. The CDR3 DNA reads as TGTGCCAGCAGCTCCCCGATGCGCGGAGGGAACAATGAGCAGTTCTTC.

CDR3 in DNA: TGTGCCAGCAGCGTAGTCGGGACAGGGAATTCACCCCTCCACTTT. Protein product: CASSVVGTGNSPLHF. The rearrangement links TRBV9 to TRBJ1-6; 9 bases match TRBD1. The CDR3 consists of 15 residues. Germline V CDR1 and CDR2: SGDLS, YYNGEE. J lost 7 bases, V lost 0 bases, and 2 bases had no gene match.

The V call is TRBV11-2, the J call TRBJ2-4; 12 bases fit TRBD1. This CDR3 has 17 residues. V lost 6 bases and J lost 1; bases outside the gene matches: 7. Germline loops: CDR1 SGHAT, CDR2 FQNNGV. CDR3 coding DNA: TGTGCCAGCAGGCCGGGACAGGGGGCGAGGGCCAAAAACATTCAGTACTTC. Translation gives CASRPGQGARAKNIQYF. Full variable domain (missing parts from reference TRBV11-2 and TRBJ2-4): EAGVAQSPRYKIIEKRQSVAFWCNPISGHATLYWYQQILGQGPKLLIQFQNNGVVDDSQLPKDRFSAERLKGVDSTLKIQPAKLEDSAVYLCASRPGQGARAKNIQYFGAGTRLSVL.

The rearrangement joins TRBV11-2 to TRBJ2-1, with D unresolved. Germline V CDR1 and CDR2: SGHAT, FQNNGV. The V end lost 5 bases, the J end lost 0 bases, and 11 bases lay between the germline ends. This CDR3 is built from 15 residues. CDR3 sequence (DNA): TGTGCCAGCAGCCTAAGCCCCGGCTCCTACAATGAGCAGTTCTTC. Protein sequence: CASSLSPGSYNEQFF.

The genes are TRBV6-1 and TRBJ2-1, with 8 bases that match TRBD1. The CDR3 sequence is 15 residues long. V lost 4 bases, J lost 5 bases, and 7 bases stayed unmatched. CDR1 and CDR2 (germline): MNHNS, SASEGT. The CDR3 DNA reads TGTGCCAGCAGTGGGAGGACAGGGTCAGACAATGAGCAGTTCTTC. As protein: CASSGRTGSDNEQFF.

V usage is TRBV5-1 and J usage is TRBJ2-7, with unresolved D. Germline V gene data show CDR1 as SGHRS and CDR2 as YFSETQ. With 0 bases removed from V and 1 base from J, the gap between germline ends came to 2 bases. This CDR3 is 12 amino acids long. CDR3 in amino acids: CASSLVSYEQYF. The CDR3 nucleotides read TGCGCCAGCAGCTTGGTATCCTACGAGCAGTACTTC. The full variable domain, in which reference TRBV5-1 and TRBJ2-7 provide the parts outside the CDR3, is KAGVTQTPRYLIKTRGQQVTLSCSPISGHRSVSWYQQTPGQGLQFLFEYFSETQRNKGNFPGRFSGRQFSNSRSEMNVSTLELGDSALYLCASSLVSYEQYFGPGTRLTVT.

The chain employs TRBV7-8 and TRBJ1-1; 10 nucleotides match TRBD1. This CDR3 is 18 amino acids long. CDR1 is SGHVS, CDR2 FQNEAQ, per germline. Trimming at V came to 5 bases and at J to 5 bases, leaving 17 bases not matched to a gene. The CDR3 sequence: CASSPQTGTGVRGTEAFF. The CDR3 region has the DNA TGTGCCAGCAGCCCCCAGACCGGGACAGGGGTCAGAGGGACTGAAGCTTTCTTT.

The chain uses TRBV18 and TRBJ2-6; TRBD2 matches 9 bases. Germline V lookup: CDR1 KGHSH, CDR2 LQKENI. J gave up 0 bases and V 4 bases, and 7 bases lay outside the gene matches. This CDR3 is 18 amino acids long. The CDR3 here is CASSLAGVTLSGANVLTF. The CDR3 nucleotides are TGTGCCAGCTCACTAGCGGGGGTGACACTCTCTGGGGCCAACGTCCTGACTTTC.

V gene TRBV7-3 combines with J gene TRBJ2-3; D is perhaps TRBD2 (5 bases). This CDR3 spans 15 amino acids. Deletions cut 2 bases from V and 0 bases from J, with 9 bases between. Per germline, CDR1 SGHTA and CDR2 FQGTGA. Here the CDR3 reads CASSLGGRSTDTQYF. The CDR3 DNA sequence: TGTGCCAGCAGCTTAGGCGGGCGGAGCACAGATACGCAGTATTTT.

The V call is TRBV7-3, the J call TRBJ2-6, with 9 bases matching TRBD1. V lost 6 bases to trimming and J lost 2 bases; unmatched junction nucleotides: 8. Germline V CDR1 and CDR2: SGHTA, FQGTGA. This CDR3 comprises 17 residues. In DNA, the CDR3 is TGTGCCAGCAGATCTCCGGGACAGGGAACTGGGGCCAACGTCCTGACTTTC. Protein sequence: CASRSPGQGTGANVLTF.

The table lists this clone with a few counts. The rearrangement links TRBV28 to TRBJ2-7; a weak D match, TRBD2 (5 bases). Trimming pared 6 bases from V and 5 bases from J, leaving 11 bases between. The CDR3 spans 12 residues. Germline CDR1 MDHEN, CDR2 SYDVKM. Here the CDR3 DNA reads TGTGCCAGCAGCCCGGGAAGGGACGAGCAGTACTTC. This gives the protein CASSPGRDEQYF.

V is TRBV5-4 and J is TRBJ2-5, with TRBD2 identical over 8 bases. Trimming at V came to 3 bases and at J to 1 base, leaving 5 bases not matched to a gene. The CDR3 loop spans 15 amino acids. Looked up from germline, CDR1 is SGHNT and CDR2 is YYREEE (reference sequence). In DNA form, the CDR3 reads TGTGCCAGCAGCTCCCCAGGGACTAGCCAAGAGACCCAGTACTTC. It is translated as CASSSPGTSQETQYF.

This clone was seen just once. This chain links TRBV30 with TRBJ1-1; 8 bases map to TRBD1. The CDR3 consists of 20 residues. From germline, CDR1 is GTSNPN and CDR2 SVGIG (reference sequence). V trimming: 0 bases; J trimming: 4 bases; junction bases outside the gene matches: 22. The CDR3 loop reads CAWSVNQKVTGVLKSTEAFF. The CDR3 region has the DNA TGTGCCTGGAGTGTAAATCAAAAGGTGACAGGGGTTTTGAAGAGCACTGAAGCTTTCTTT. The whole variable domain, filled in from reference TRBV30 and TRBJ1-1, reads SQTIHQWPATLVQPVGSPLSLECTVEGTSNPNLYWYRQAAGRGLQLLFYSVGIGQISSEVPQNLSASRPQDRQFILSSKKLLLSDSGFYLCAWSVNQKVTGVLKSTEAFFGQGTRLTVV.

The genes are TRBV6-5 and TRBJ1-1, with no clear D. The CDR3 consists of 16 residues. Per germline, CDR1 MNHEY and CDR2 SVGAGI. The germline V and J ends were trimmed by 2 bases and 5 bases, with 18 bases remaining between them. The CDR3 bases are TGTGCCAGCAGTTACACCCAACACTCTGGAGGAACTGAAGCTTTCTTT. This sequence encodes CASSYTQHSGGTEAFF.

This chain connects TRBV14 to TRBJ1-1; D remains ambiguous. This CDR3 contains 15 residues. Germline CDR1 is SGHDN and CDR2 is FVKESK. V lost 1 base, J lost 7 bases, and 16 bases lay in between. This CDR3 is CASSQGPTGRLEAFF. CDR3 sequence (DNA): TGTGCCAGCAGCCAAGGACCGACCGGGAGGCTTGAAGCTTTCTTT.

The CDR3 spells CASSLRGQKNTEAFF. The CDR3 nucleotides read TGTGCCAGCAGCCTGAGAGGACAGAAGAACACTGAAGCTTTCTTT. The chain combines TRBV27 with TRBJ1-1; D possibly corresponds to TRBD1 (6 bases). The germline CDR1 and CDR2 sequences are MNHEY and SMNVEV (reference sequence). The CDR3 totals 15 residues. Between the trimmed V and J ends, which lost 6 bases and 1 base, there was a span of 15 bases.

The rearrangement links TRBV5-4 to TRBJ2-3, with TRBD2 matching 10 bases. V dropped 3 bases and J dropped 2; count of bases not matched to a gene: 12. The CDR3 covers 18 residues. From germline, CDR1 is SGHNT and CDR2 YYREEE (reference sequence). The CDR3 DNA is TGTGCCAGCAGCTCGGGACTAGCGCTCGACCAATCCACAGATACGCAGTATTTT. Translation gives CASSSGLALDQSTDTQYF.

The rearrangement joins TRBV27 to TRBJ2-7; D remains ambiguous. Germline CDR1 and CDR2: MNHEY and SMNVEV (reference sequence). Trimming removed 6 bases from V and 6 bases from J, with 9 bases in between. The CDR3 is made up of 11 amino acids. CDR3 nucleotide sequence: TGTGCCAGCAGCCATCTCAGCGAGCAGTACTTC. Amino acid sequence: CASSHLSEQYF.

This sequence joins TRBV11-2 and TRBJ2-1, with 7 bases fitting TRBD2. The CDR3 is 14 amino acids. Germline CDR1 and CDR2: SGHAT and FQNNGV. V was pared by 6 bases and J by 6 bases, with 8 bases of the junction left unmatched. The CDR3 here is CASRTGSGPNEQFF. DNA for the CDR3: TGTGCCAGCAGAACGGGTAGCGGGCCCAATGAGCAGTTCTTC.

This chain connects TRBV19 to TRBJ1-4, with a weak D call TRBD1 (6 bases). The germline CDR1 and CDR2 sequences are LNHDA and SQIVND (reference sequence). CDR3 length: 16 amino acids. V was cut by 6 bases and J by 3 bases, with 17 bases left in between. This CDR3 reads CASRITGRGSNEKLFF. The CDR3 DNA follows: TGTGCCAGTAGGATTACAGGGAGGGGATCTAATGAAAAACTGTTTTTT. Based on the CDR3 plus reference TRBV19 and TRBJ1-4, the full variable domain is DGGITQSPKYLFRKEGQNVTLSCEQNLNHDAMYWYRQDPGQGLRLIYYSQIVNDFQKGDIAEGYSVSREKKESFPLTVTSAQKNPTAFYLCASRITGRGSNEKLFFGSGTQLSVL.